Each of the 5 T cell receptor beta chains below was sequenced from the same sample in a study of tumor-infiltrating lymphocytes in primary liver carcinoma. Total RNA (roughly 0.45 ug) served as template for TCR beta cDNA synthesis primed by a constant-region primer. Slightly modified ARM-PCR with three nested multiplex PCR rounds yielded TCR beta libraries. Use of TRBV1-TRBV30 forward primers with a C-beta reverse primer characterized the first two PCR rounds, which lasted about 10 cycles each. TCRdb recomputed calls from the multiplex PCR reads with MiXCR, one row per CDR3 protein. The data show approximately 340,000 distinct CDR3 sequences, about two thirds seen once. It was unsorted whole blood that yielded blood RNA, and germline DNA was also extracted. The sequencing sample was made of peripheral blood. All receptors derive from a man between 35 and 55 years old with primary liver carcinoma and hepatitis B virus infection.

With regard to this clonotype: One end of the junction does not line up with germline, which may come from a read error. V is TRBV11-2 and J is TRBJ2-7; 9 bases align to TRBD2. Germline CDR1 SGHAT, CDR2 FQNNGV. The CDR3 totals 16 residues. The CDR3 loop reads CASNLGLARSSYEQYF. CDR3 in DNA: TGTGCCAGCAACTTAGGACTAGCGCGAAGCTCCTATGAGCAGTACTTC.

On this clonotype: Likely a read error: the CDR3 ends without its conserved phenylalanine or tryptophan. The V and J genes are TRBV12-3 or TRBV12-4 and TRBJ2-1; TRBD1 aligns across 7 bases. Trimming removed 4 bases from V and 5 bases from J; junction bases left unmatched: 5. The CDR3 has 14 amino acids. Here the CDR3 reads CASSCSTGNNEQFL. CDR3 DNA: TGTGCCAGCAGTTGTTCGACAGGGAACAATGAGCAGTTCCTC.

V gene TRBV5-4 combines with J gene TRBJ2-7; D is perhaps TRBD1 (5 bases). Germline CDR1 and CDR2: SGHNT and YYREEE (reference sequence). Trimming cost V 0 bases and J 0 bases, with 10 bases left between them. This CDR3 region has 15 residues. CDR3 nucleotides: TGTGCCAGCAGCTTGGACAGGCGGCACTCCTACGAGCAGTACTTC. Its protein is CASSLDRRHSYEQYF.

About this clonotype: A much more abundant neighbour one base away suggests this may be a read error. CDR3 amino acids: CASSYRGNEETQYF. CDR3 nucleotides: TGTGCCAGCAGTTACCGGGGGAACGAAGAGACCCAGTACTTC. V is TRBV6-5 and J is TRBJ2-5, with D maybe TRBD2 (6 bases). The V gene's germline CDR1 is MNHEY and CDR2 SVGAGI. The CDR3 contains 14 residues. Trimming stripped 2 bases from V and 3 bases from J, with 10 bases between.

Of note for this clonotype: The CDR3 end shows no conserved phenylalanine or tryptophan, and so a read error is likely. The V call is TRBV5-5, the J call TRBJ2-2; no definite D call. The germline V gene has CDR1 SGHKS and CDR2 YYEKEE (reference sequence). V shed 0 bases and J shed 2 bases, with 8 bases lying between them. This CDR3 region has 15 residues. The CDR3 is CASSLAWVNTGELFL. The CDR3 nucleotides read TGTGCCAGCAGCTTGGCGTGGGTAAACACCGGGGAGCTGTTTCTT.